One and the same sample provided the 18 T cell receptor beta chains below, sequenced in a study of blood T cell repertoires in COVID-19 (dated by TCRdb to 2018 to 2021). Library generation was performed with the immunoSEQ multiplex PCR assay. TCRdb took over this immuneACCESS table, retaining in-frame rearrangements with V and J assigned. Such tables are incomplete; in checked studies, under half of the missing clones stem from an unresolved V gene, and the remainder is unexplained. The sample table holds hundreds of thousands of clones, of which around 90% were seen once. The ten most abundant clones make up around 0.92% of the sample. The sequencing input was peripheral blood. The receptors come from a man between 18 and 35 years old with COVID-19, enrolled during active disease.

This clone was counted a single time. The chain employs TRBV27 and TRBJ2-5; 10 bases line up with TRBD2. Germline loops: CDR1 MNHEY, CDR2 SMNVEV (reference sequence). The CDR3 covers 17 residues. Trimming removed 4 bases from V and 7 bases from J; junction bases left unmatched: 15. CDR3 coding DNA: TGTGCCAGCAGTTACATAGCGGGGGGAAACCTGGTCGGGACCCAGTACTTC. Translation: CASSYIAGGNLVGTQYF.

The V call is TRBV4-1, the J call TRBJ1-5; D perhaps matches TRBD1 (6 bases). This CDR3 comprises 15 residues. Germline CDR1 reads MGHRA; CDR2 reads YSYEKL. V was shortened by 0 bases and J by 5 bases, with 11 bases between the two germline ends. CDR3 in DNA: TGCGCCAGCAGCCAAGATCGGTCAGGGGATCAGCCCCAGCATTTT. This gives the protein CASSQDRSGDQPQHF.

V usage is TRBV14 and J usage is TRBJ1-2; 9 bases are shared with TRBD1. CDR3 size: 15 residues. Germline CDR1 is SGHDN and CDR2 is FVKESK. The ends lost 3 bases at V and 6 bases at J; junction bases unmatched: 8. In nucleotides, the CDR3 is TGTGCCAGCAGCCAGGACAGGGGTGGATGGAATGGCTACACCTTC. Its protein product is CASSQDRGGWNGYTF.

This chain uses TRBV6-2 or TRBV6-3 with TRBJ2-7; maybe TRBD1 (5 bases). This CDR3 contains 15 residues. Deletions cut 4 bases from V and 2 bases from J, with 15 bases between. Germline assignment: CDR1 MNHEY and CDR2 SVGEGT. CDR3 region: CASSFRGRAPYEQYF. CDR3 sequence (DNA): TGTGCCAGCAGTTTTCGAGGCAGGGCGCCCTACGAGCAGTACTTC.

The genes are TRBV18 and TRBJ2-7; 7 bases line up with TRBD1. Germline lookup yields CDR1 KGHSH and CDR2 LQKENI. This CDR3 region has 12 residues. Trimming removed 4 bases from V and 5 bases from J; junction bases left unmatched: 2. The DNA for the CDR3 is TGTGCCAGCTCACAGGGGACAGACGAGCAGTACTTC. It translates to CASSQGTDEQYF.

This chain uses TRBV2 with TRBJ2-5; 12 bases match TRBD2. Germline lookup yields CDR1 SNHLY and CDR2 FYNNEI. The J segment lost 4 bases and the V segment lost 4 bases, leaving 7 bases of the junction unmatched. CDR3 length equals 16 residues. CDR3 protein: CASSALLAGGGETQYF. CDR3 nucleotide sequence: TGTGCCAGCAGTGCATTACTAGCGGGAGGTGGAGAGACCCAGTACTTC.

This rearrangement joins TRBV5-1 to TRBJ2-3, with 10 bases matching TRBD1. This CDR3 contains 14 residues. V gave up 4 bases and J gave up 5 bases; unmatched junction bases: 4. Germline V gives CDR1 SGHRS, CDR2 YFSETQ. The CDR3 is CASSAGTGVDTQYF. The DNA for the CDR3 is TGCGCCAGCAGCGCCGGGACAGGGGTAGATACGCAGTATTTT.

V and J are TRBV7-9 and TRBJ1-5, with 9 bases that match TRBD1. Germline CDR1 SEHNR, CDR2 FQNEAQ (reference sequence). The CDR3 is 14 residues long. Germline trimming cut 1 base from V and 7 bases from J; bases unmatched to any gene: 2. The CDR3 DNA follows: TGTGCCAGCAGCTTAGGGACAGGGGAACAGCCCCAGCATTTT. This gives the protein CASSLGTGEQPQHF.

V gene TRBV30 combines with J gene TRBJ2-3, with D tentatively TRBD2 (6 bases). This CDR3 region has 14 residues. Germline CDR1 GTSNPN, CDR2 SVGIG (reference sequence). Trimming pared 8 bases from V and 2 bases from J, leaving 17 bases between. CDR3: CALQAGSLTDTQYF. The CDR3, as DNA: TGTGCCCTTCAGGCGGGATCCCTCACAGATACGCAGTATTTT.

This chain joins TRBV5-4 and TRBJ2-2; maybe TRBD2 (6 bases). Trimming pared 1 base from V and 7 bases from J, leaving 17 bases between. This CDR3 region has 16 residues. Germline-derived CDR1 and CDR2 are SGHNT and YYREEE (reference sequence). In DNA, the CDR3 is TGTGCCAGCAGCTTGCCAGGAGGGATCGGGAACGGGGAGCTGTTTTTT. Translated, it gives CASSLPGGIGNGELFF.

The chain links TRBV6-5 to TRBJ2-3; 8 nucleotides agree with TRBD2. Germline CDR1 MNHEY, CDR2 SVGAGI. This CDR3 has 13 amino acids. The V and J ends lost 6 bases and 5 bases, in that order; junction bases with no gene match: 4. In DNA form, the CDR3 reads TGTGCCAGCAGACTAGCGGAAATAGATACGCAGTATTTT. Protein sequence: CASRLAEIDTQYF.

CDR3 in amino acids: CASSLGSGGSYNEQFF. The DNA for the CDR3 is TGTGCCAGCAGCTTAGGTAGCGGGGGTTCCTACAATGAGCAGTTCTTC. The chain joins TRBV7-6 to TRBJ2-1; 9 nucleotides agree with TRBD2. CDR3 length: 16 residues. Germline CDR1 and CDR2: SGHVS and FNYEAQ. V dropped 1 base and J dropped 1; count of bases not matched to a gene: 2.

The chain employs TRBV28 and TRBJ2-5; 7 bases match TRBD2. Trimming removed 1 base from V and 5 bases from J; junction bases left unmatched: 13. Per germline, CDR1 MDHEN and CDR2 SYDVKM. This CDR3 comprises 17 residues. CDR3 sequence: CASSLYAGLVSSETQYF. DNA for the CDR3: TGTGCCAGCAGTTTATACGCTGGACTAGTGAGTTCTGAGACCCAGTACTTC.

The CDR3: CASSPGQGGYEQYF. Written as DNA, the CDR3 is TGTGCCAGCAGCCCGGGACAGGGAGGGTACGAGCAGTACTTC. The chain is built from TRBV3-1 (or the pseudogene TRBV3-2) and TRBJ2-7; 9 bases align to TRBD1. Germline V gene data show CDR1 as LGHDT and CDR2 as YNNKEL (reference sequence). This CDR3 contains 14 residues. Trimming took 4 bases from V and 4 from J; bases not matched to a gene: 5.

The chain combines TRBV7-3 with TRBJ2-1, with 8 bases matching TRBD1. This CDR3 has 15 amino acids. Germline V CDR1 and CDR2: SGHTA, FQGTGA. V gave up 5 bases and J gave up 2 bases; unmatched junction bases: 5. CDR3 loop: CASSLGTGTYNEQFF. CDR3 nucleotide sequence: TGTGCCAGCAGCCTAGGGACAGGTACCTACAATGAGCAGTTCTTC.

The V gene is TRBV18, the J gene TRBJ2-7, with TRBD1 matching 9 bases. This CDR3 is built from 14 residues. V was clipped by 4 bases and J by 6 bases; unmatched bases: 7. Germline values: CDR1 KGHSH, CDR2 LQKENI. The CDR3 spells CASSRGTGLVEQYF. Written as DNA, the CDR3 is TGTGCCAGCTCACGAGGGACAGGGCTTGTCGAGCAGTACTTC.

The rearrangement joins TRBV14 to TRBJ2-7; D unclear. Germline V gene data show CDR1 as SGHDN and CDR2 as FVKESK. Deletions cut 6 bases from V and 5 bases from J, with 11 bases between. The CDR3 is made up of 12 amino acids. CDR3 amino acids: CASSDIPNEQYF. The DNA for the CDR3 is TGTGCCAGCAGTGACATCCCGAACGAGCAGTACTTC.

The V gene is TRBV6-1, the J gene TRBJ1-1; no clear D gene. Trimming left V 2 bases short and J 1 base short, with 8 bases between. Germline-derived CDR1 and CDR2 are MNHNS and SASEGT. This CDR3 is built from 14 residues. DNA of the CDR3: TGTGCCAGCAGTGAAAGTGGAGGGAACACTGAAGCTTTCTTT. Its protein is CASSESGGNTEAFF.